This T cell receptor (beta chain) was captured by sequencing in a study of blood T cell repertoires in COVID-19. Overall study context: PBMCs, B-cell-depleted T cells, or T cells provided the cDNA or gDNA that made up the material.

Authors' analysis steps: Estimation of nucleated cell counts was performed using reference gene primer amplification. Sequencing was performed with immunoSEQ multiplex PCR; in TCRdb, only in-frame clones are kept and a portion is missing. V, J and clone size are those of that table, while D and trimming were read from the DNA. The sample holds around 300,000 clones, about nine tenths seen once. Germline V gene lookup returns CDR1 MNHEY and CDR2 SMNVEV (reference sequence). Germline trimming cut 3 bases from V and 5 bases from J; bases unmatched to any gene: 3. This CDR3 is built from 14 residues. The clonotype was recovered from a man aged 18 to 29 with active or convalescent COVID-19. Sequencing was carried out using peripheral blood. V gene TRBV27 combines with J gene TRBJ1-5, with 8 bases identical to TRBD1. The CDR3 DNA reads TGTGCCAGCAGTTTTACAGGGGGGTATCAGCCCCAGCATTTT. Its protein is CASSFTGGYQPQHF.